Reported below is one T cell receptor beta chain. Its target is not known. This CDR3 is 15 amino acids long. Trimming shortened V by 0 bases and J by 3 bases, and 13 bases separated the two germline ends. Germline V lookup: CDR1 SGDLS, CDR2 YYNGEE. The data were taken from a study of CD4 T cells in relation to SARS-CoV-2 and coronaviruses. About the study: PBMCs were cultured with antigen for nine to ten days before TCR beta sequencing. No peptide or an HIV-1 Nef peptide pool served as negative control.

Some clones are missing from TCRdb's copy, which holds only in-frame ones; the method was immunoSEQ multiplex PCR. The table includes around 24,000 clones, roughly 73% detected once. Before the COVID-19 pandemic, during about 2010-2018, CD4+ T cells were taken from unexposed donors. The cells were cultured for under 13 days before CD4+ T cells were isolated. Unexposed-donor CD4+ T cells were probed with SARS-CoV-2 S/N and four cold-coronavirus spikes, cells permitting. Material: CD4+ T cells from PBMCs, cultured in vitro. The rearrangement uses TRBV9 and TRBJ2-7; tentative D call: TRBD1 (6 bases). This TCR derives from a human donor in good health. The DNA of the CDR3 is TGTGCCAGCAGCGTAGGGGACACCACCCTCTACGAGCAGTACTTC. This translates into CASSVGDTTLYEQYF.